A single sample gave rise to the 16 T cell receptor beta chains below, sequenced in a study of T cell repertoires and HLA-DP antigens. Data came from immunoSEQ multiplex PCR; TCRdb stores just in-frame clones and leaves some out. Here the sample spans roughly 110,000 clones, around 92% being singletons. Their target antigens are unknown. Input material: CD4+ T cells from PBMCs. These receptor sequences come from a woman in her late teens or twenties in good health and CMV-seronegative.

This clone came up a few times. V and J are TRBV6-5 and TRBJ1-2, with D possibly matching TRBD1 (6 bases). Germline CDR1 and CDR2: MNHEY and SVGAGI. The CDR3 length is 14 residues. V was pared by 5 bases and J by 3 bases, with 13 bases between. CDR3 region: CASSPAGADYGYTF. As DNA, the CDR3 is TGTGCCAGCAGTCCGGCAGGGGCGGACTATGGCTACACCTTC.

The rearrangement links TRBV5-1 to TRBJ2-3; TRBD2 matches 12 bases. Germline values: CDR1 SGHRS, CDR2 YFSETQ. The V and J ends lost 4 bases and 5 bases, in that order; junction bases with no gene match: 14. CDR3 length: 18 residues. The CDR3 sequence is CASSDALTSGGAGDTQYF. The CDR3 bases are TGCGCCAGCAGCGACGCTTTGACTAGCGGGGGCGCCGGAGATACGCAGTATTTT.

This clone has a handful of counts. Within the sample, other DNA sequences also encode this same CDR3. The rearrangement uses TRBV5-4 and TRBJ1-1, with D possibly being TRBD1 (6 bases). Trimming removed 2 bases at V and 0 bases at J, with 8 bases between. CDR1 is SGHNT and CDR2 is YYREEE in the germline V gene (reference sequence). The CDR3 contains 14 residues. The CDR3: CASSFGGMNTEAFF. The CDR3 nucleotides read TGTGCCAGCAGCTTTGGGGGCATGAACACTGAAGCTTTCTTT.

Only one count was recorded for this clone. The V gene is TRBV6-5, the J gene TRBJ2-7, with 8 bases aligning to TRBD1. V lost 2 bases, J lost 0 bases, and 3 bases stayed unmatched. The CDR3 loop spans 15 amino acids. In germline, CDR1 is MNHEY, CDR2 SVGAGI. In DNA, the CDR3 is TGTGCCAGCAGTTACGCGGGACAGGTCTCCTACGAGCAGTACTTC. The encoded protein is CASSYAGQVSYEQYF.

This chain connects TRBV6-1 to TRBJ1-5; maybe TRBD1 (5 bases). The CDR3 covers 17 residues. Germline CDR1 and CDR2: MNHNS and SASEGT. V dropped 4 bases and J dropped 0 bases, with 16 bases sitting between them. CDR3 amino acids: CASSAGDRTDSNQPQHF. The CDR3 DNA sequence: TGTGCCAGCAGTGCTGGAGACAGAACAGATAGCAATCAGCCCCAGCATTTT.

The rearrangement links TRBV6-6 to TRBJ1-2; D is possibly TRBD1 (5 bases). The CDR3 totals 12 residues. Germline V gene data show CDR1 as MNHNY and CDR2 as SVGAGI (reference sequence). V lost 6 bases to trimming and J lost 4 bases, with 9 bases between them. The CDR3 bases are TGTGCCAGCAGCCACGACAGCTATGGCTACACCTTC. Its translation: CASSHDSYGYTF.

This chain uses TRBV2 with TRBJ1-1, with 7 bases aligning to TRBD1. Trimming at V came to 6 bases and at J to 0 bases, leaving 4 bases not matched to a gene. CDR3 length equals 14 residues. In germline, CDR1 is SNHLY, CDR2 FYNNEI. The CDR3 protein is CASSSDRVNTEAFF. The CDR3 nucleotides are TGTGCCAGCAGCTCAGACAGGGTGAACACTGAAGCTTTCTTT.

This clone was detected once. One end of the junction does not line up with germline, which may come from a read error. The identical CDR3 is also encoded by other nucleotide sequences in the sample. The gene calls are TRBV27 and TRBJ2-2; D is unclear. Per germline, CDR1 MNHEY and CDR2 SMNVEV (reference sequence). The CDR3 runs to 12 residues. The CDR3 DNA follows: TGTGCGGGATGCCATCCTTCCGGAGAGCTGTTTTTT. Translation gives CAGCHPSGELFF.

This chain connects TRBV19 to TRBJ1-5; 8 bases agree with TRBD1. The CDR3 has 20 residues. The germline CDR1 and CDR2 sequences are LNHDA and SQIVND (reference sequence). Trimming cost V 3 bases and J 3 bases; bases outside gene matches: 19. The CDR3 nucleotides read TGTGCCAGTAGTATGTTCCGGAAGGGACAGGCCACCCTAATCAATCAGCCCCAGCATTTT. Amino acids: CASSMFRKGQATLINQPQHF.

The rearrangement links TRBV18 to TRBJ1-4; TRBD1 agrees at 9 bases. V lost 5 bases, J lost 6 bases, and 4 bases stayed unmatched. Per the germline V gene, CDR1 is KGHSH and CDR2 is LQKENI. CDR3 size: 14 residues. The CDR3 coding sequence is TGTGCCAGCTCAGGGAGGACAGGGGATGAAAAACTGTTTTTT. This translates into CASSGRTGDEKLFF.

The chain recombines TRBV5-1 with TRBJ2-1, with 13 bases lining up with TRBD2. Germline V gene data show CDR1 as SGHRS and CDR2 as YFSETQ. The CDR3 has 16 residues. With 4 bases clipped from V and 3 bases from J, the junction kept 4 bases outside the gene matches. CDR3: CASSVGLAGIYNEQFF. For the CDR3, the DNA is TGCGCCAGCAGCGTGGGACTAGCGGGGATCTACAATGAGCAGTTCTTC.

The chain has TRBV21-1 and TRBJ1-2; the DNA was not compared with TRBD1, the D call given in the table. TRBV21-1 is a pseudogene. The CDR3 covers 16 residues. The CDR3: CASSKATGGGNYGYTF. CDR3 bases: TGTGCCAGCAGCAAAGCGACAGGGGGCGGTAACTATGGCTACACCTTC.

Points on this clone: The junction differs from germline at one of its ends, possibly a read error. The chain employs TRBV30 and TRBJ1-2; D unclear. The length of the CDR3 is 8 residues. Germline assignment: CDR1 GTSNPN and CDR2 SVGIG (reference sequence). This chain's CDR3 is CVAYGYTF. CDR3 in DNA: TGCGTAGCCTATGGCTACACCTTC.

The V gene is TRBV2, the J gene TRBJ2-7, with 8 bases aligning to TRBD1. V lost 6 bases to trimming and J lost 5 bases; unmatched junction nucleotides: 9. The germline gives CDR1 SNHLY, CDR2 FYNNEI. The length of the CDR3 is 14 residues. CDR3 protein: CASRVGSGGNEQYF. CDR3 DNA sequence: TGTGCCAGCAGAGTGGGTTCAGGGGGCAACGAGCAGTACTTC.

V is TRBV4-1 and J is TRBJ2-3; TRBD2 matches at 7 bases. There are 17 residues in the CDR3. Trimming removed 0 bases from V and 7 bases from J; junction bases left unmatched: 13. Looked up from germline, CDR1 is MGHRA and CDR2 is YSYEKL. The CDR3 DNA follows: TGCGCCAGCAGCCAAGATGACGGGAGGCCCTCAGCAAATACGCAGTATTTT. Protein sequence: CASSQDDGRPSANTQYF.

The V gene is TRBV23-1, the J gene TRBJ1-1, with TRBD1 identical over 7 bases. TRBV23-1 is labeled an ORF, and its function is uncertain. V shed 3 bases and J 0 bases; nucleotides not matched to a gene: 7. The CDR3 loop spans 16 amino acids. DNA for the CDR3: TGCGCCAGCAGTCACCATCCTGGACAGGTGAACACTGAAGCTTTCTTT. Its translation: CASSHHPGQVNTEAFF.